This T cell receptor beta chain originates from a study of chemoradiotherapy in HPV16-positive cancers. Study information: Candidate HPV-specific clones and shared TCR motifs came from two HPV16-positive patients. Study-wide points: Better recurrence-free survival went with HPV-responsive T-cell expansion in HPV16-positive patients. Candidate HPV-specific clones and E7-related TCR motifs grew in tumor during treatment. The functional HPV-specific definition rests on just a couple of HPV16-positive patients.

TCRdb keeps only in-frame clones here, not all; method: immunoSEQ multiplex PCR. Of some 9,300 clones in the sample, around 86% were seen once. Concerning this clone itself: Its matching antigen is unknown.

The clonotype originates from a human donor with HPV-associated anogenital cancer. Sequences were derived from blood, sampled from a patient who underwent chemoradiotherapy.

CDR3 DNA sequence: TGTGCCAGCTCACCTATACGGACAGGGGGCGACGAGCAGTACTTC. Its protein product is CASSPIRTGGDEQYF. The gene calls are TRBV18 and TRBJ2-7; 11 bases are a match to TRBD1. V shed 3 bases, J shed 5 bases, and the junction held 6 bases outside the gene matches. Germline-derived CDR1 and CDR2 are KGHSH and LQKENI. The CDR3 is made up of 15 amino acids.